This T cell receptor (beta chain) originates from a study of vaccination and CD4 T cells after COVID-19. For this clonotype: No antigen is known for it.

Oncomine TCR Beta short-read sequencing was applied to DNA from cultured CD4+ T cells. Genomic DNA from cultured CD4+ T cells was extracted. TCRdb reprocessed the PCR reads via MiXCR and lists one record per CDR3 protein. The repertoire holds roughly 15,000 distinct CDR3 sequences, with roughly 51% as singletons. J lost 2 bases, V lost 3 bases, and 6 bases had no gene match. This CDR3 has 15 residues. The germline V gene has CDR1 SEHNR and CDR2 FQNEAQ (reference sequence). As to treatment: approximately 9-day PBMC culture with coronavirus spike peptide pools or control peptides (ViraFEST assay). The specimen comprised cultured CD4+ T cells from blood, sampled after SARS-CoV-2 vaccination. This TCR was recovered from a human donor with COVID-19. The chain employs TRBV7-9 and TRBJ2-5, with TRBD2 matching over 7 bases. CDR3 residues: CASSFRDYQQETQYF. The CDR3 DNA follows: TGTGCCAGCAGCTTCCGGGACTATCAGCAAGAGACCCAGTACTTC.